This T cell receptor (beta chain) was obtained from a study of OX40 agonist ivuxolimab in advanced cancers. Overall study: In this trial design, patients received ivuxolimab intravenously at 0.01 to 10 mg/kg every 2 weeks.

Notes on this clone: Its antigen remains unidentified.

Clones were read by immunoSEQ multiplex PCR, and TCRdb kept only the in-frame ones, dropping some. The sample yields about 110,000 clones, 80% to 95% seen once. This CDR3 is 16 amino acids long. The germline CDR1 and CDR2 sequences are SGHRS and YFSETQ. The junction had 9 bases not matched to a gene; V was cut back by 0 bases and J by 7 bases. Study-level points and caveats: Low levels of normalized T-cell clonal expansion also appeared in some nonresponders.

The receptor was isolated from an adult with an advanced solid tumor such as melanoma, head and neck, liver or kidney cancer. The sequences come from CD4+ or CD8+ T cells sorted from blood, collected in a trial of the OX40 agonist ivuxolimab. This chain joins TRBV5-1 and TRBJ2-1, with 8 bases fitting TRBD2. The CDR3 bases are TGCGCCAGCAGCTTGGGGACGGGAGGGTTTGGGAATGAGCAGTTCTTC. Protein: CASSLGTGGFGNEQFF.